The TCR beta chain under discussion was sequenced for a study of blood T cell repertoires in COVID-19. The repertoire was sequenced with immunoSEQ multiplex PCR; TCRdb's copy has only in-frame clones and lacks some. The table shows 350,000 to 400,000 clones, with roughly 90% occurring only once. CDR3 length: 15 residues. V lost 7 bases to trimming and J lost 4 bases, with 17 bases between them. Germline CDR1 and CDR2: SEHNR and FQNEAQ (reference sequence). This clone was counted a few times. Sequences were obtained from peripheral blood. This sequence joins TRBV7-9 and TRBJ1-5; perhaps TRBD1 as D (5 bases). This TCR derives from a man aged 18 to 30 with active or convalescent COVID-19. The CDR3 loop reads CASTLGVGANQPQHF. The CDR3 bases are TGTGCCAGCACCCTAGGCGTAGGGGCGAATCAGCCCCAGCATTTT.